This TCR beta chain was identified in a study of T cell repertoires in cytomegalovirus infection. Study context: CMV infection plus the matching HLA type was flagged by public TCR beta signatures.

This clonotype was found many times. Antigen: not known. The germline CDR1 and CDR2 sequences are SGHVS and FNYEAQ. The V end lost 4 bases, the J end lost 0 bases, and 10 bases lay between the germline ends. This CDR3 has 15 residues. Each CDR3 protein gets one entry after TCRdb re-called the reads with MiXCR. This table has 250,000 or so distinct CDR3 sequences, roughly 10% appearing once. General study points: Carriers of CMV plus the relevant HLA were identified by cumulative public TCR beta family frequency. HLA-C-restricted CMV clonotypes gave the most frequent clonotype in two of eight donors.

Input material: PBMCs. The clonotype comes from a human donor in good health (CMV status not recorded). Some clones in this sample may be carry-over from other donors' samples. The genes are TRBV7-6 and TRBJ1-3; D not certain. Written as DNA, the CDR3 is TGTGCCAGCAGCTCCCCAAAAGACTCTGGAAACACCATATATTTT. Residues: CASSSPKDSGNTIYF.